This T cell receptor beta chain was sequenced for a study of T cell clonality in common variable immunodeficiency. The CDR3 has 16 residues. The V segment lost 3 bases and the J segment 4 bases; nucleotides outside the gene matches: 3. The germline CDR1 and CDR2 sequences are LNHDA and SQIVND (reference sequence). On this clone: The antigen is not known. Read coverage stops 3 residues before the CDR3 terminus; the germline J gene supplies the remainder.

The study, taken as a whole, reports: In common variable immunodeficiency, TCR beta chains reportedly carried fewer deletions and N-nucleotide insertions.

Method: immunoSEQ multiplex PCR; TCRdb's copy keeps in-frame clones and lacks some. The table lists approximately 29,000 clones, with no singletons. Input material: peripheral blood mononuclear cells. The receptor comes from a human donor with common variable immunodeficiency. The chain has TRBV19 and TRBJ2-3, with 14 bases that match TRBD2. The CDR3 loop reads CASSIGTSGSSDTQYF. Partial CDR3 DNA: TGTGCCAGTAGTATCGGGACTAGCGGGAGTTCAGATACG.